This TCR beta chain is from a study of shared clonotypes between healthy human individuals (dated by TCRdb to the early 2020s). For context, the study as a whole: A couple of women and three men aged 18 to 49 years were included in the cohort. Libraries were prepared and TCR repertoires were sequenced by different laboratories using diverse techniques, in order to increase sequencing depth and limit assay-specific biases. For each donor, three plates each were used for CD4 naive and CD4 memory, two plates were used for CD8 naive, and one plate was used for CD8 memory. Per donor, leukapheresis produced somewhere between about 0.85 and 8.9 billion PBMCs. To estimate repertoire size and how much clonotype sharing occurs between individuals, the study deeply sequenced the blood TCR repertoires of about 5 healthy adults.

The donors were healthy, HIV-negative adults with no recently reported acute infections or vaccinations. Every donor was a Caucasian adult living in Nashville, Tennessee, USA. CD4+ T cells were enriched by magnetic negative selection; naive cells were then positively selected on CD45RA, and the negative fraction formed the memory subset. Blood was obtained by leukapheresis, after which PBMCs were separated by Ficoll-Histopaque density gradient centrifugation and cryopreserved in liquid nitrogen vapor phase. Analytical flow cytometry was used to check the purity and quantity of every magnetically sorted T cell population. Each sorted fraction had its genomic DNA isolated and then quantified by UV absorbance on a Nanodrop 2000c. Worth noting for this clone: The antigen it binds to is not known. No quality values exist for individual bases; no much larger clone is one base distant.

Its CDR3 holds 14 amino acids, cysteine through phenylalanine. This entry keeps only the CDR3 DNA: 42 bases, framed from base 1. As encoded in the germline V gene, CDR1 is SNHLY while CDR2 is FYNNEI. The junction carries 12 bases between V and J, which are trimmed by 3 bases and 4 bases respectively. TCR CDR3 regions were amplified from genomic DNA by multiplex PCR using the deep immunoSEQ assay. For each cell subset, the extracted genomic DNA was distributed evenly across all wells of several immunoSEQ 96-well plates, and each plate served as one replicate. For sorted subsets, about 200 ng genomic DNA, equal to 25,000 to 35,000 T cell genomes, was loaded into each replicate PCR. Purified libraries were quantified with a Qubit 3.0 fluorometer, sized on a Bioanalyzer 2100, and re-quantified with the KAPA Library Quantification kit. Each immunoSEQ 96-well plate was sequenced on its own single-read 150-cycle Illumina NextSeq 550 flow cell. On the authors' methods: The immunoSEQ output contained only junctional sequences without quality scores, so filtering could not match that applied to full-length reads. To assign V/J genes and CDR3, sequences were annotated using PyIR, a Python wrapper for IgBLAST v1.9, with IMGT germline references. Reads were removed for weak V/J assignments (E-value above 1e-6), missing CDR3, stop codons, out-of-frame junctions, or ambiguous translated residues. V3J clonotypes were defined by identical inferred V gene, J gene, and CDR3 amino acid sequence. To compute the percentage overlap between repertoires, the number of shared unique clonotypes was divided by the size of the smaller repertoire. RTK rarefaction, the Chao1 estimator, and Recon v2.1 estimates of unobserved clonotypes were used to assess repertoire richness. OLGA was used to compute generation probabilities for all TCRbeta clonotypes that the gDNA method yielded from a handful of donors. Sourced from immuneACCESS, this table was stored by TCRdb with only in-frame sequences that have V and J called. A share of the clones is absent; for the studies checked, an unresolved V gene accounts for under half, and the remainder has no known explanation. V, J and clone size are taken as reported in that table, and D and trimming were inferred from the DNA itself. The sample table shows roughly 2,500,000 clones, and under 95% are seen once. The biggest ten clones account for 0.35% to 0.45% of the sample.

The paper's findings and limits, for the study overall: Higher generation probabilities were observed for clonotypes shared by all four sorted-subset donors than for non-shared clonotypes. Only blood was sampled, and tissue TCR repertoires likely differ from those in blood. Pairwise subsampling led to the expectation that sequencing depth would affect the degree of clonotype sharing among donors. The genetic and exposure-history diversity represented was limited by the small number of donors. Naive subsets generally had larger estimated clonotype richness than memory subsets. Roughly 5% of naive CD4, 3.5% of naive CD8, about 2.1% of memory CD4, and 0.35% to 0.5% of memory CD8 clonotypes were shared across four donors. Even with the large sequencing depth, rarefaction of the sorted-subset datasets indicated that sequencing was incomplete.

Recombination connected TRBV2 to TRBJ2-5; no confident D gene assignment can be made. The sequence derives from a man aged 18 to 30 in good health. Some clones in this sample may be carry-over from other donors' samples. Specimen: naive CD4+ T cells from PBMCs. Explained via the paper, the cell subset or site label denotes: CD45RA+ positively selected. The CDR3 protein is CASSDYSGPETQYF. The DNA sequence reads TGTGCCAGCAGTGATTATTCCGGGCCAGAGACCCAGTACTTC.